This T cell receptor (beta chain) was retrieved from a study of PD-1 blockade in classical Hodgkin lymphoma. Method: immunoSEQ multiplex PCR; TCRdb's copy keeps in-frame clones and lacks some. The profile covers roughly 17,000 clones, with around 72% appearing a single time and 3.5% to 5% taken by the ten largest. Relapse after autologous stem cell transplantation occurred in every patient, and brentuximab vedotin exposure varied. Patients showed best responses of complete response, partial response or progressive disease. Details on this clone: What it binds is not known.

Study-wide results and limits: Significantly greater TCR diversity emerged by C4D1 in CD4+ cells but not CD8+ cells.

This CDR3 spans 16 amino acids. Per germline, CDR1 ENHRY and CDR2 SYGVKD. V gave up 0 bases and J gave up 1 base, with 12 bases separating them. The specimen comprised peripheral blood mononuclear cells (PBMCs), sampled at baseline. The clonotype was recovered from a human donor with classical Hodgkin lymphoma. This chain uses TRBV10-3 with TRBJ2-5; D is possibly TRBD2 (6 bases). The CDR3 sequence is CAISESGGAIQETQYF. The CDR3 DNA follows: TGTGCCATCAGTGAGTCTGGCGGGGCCATCCAAGAGACCCAGTACTTC.